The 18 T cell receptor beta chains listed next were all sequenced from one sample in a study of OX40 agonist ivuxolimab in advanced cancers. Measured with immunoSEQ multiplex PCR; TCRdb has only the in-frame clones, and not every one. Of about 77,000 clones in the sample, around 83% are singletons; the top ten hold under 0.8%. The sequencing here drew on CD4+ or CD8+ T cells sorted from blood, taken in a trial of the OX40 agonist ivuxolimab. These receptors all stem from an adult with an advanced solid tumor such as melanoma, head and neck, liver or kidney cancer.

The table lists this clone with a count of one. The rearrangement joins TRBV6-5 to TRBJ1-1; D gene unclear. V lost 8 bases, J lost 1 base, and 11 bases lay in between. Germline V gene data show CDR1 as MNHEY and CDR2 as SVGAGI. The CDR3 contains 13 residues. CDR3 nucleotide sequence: TGTGCCAGCCGGAACGGTAGGAACACTGAAGCTTTCTTT. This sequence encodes CASRNGRNTEAFF.

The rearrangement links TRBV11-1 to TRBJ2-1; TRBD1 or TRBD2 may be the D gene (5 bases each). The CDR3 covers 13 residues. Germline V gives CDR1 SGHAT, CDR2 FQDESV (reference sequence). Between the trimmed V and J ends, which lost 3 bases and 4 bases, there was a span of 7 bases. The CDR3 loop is CASSLGRYNEQFF. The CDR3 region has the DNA TGTGCCAGCAGCTTGGGACGGTACAATGAGCAGTTCTTC.

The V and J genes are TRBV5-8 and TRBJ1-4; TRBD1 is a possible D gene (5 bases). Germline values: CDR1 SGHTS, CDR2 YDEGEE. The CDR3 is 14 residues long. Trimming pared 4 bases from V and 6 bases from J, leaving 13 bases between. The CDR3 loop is CASSRGTLDEKLFF. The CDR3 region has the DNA TGTGCCAGCAGCCGAGGGACTTTGGATGAAAAACTGTTTTTT. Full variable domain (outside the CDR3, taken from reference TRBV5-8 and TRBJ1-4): EAGVTQSPTHLIKTRGQQATLRCSPISGHTSVYWYQQALGLGLQFLLWYDEGEERNRGNFPPRFSGRQFPNYSSELNVNALELEDSALYLCASSRGTLDEKLFFGSGTQLSVL.

The CDR3 spells CASSKPGRSFNSPLHF. DNA of the CDR3: TGCGCCAGCAGCAAACCGGGGAGGTCGTTCAATTCACCCCTCCACTTT. This rearrangement joins TRBV4-1 to TRBJ1-6; no definite D call. The CDR3 runs to 16 residues. In germline, CDR1 is MGHRA, CDR2 YSYEKL. V was cut by 5 bases and J by 7 bases, with 18 bases left in between.

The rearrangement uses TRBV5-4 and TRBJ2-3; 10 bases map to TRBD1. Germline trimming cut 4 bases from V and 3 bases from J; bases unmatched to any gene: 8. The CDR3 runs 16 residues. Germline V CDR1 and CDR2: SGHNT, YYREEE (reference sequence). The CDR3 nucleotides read TGTGCCAGCAGCCTGCGGGACAGGGGTAGAACAGATACGCAGTATTTT. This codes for CASSLRDRGRTDTQYF. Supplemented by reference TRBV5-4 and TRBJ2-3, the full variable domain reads ETGVTQSPTHLIKTRGQQVTLRCSSQSGHNTVSWYQQALGQGPQFIFQYYREEENGRGNFPPRFSGLQFPNYSSELNVNALELDDSALYLCASSLRDRGRTDTQYFGPGTRLTVL.

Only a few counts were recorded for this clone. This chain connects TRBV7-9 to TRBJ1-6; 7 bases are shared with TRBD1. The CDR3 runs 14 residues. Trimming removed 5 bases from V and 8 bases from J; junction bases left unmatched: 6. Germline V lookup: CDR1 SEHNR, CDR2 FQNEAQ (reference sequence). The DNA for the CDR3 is TGTGCCAGCAGCGCGGGACAGACCTATTCACCCCTCCACTTT. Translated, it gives CASSAGQTYSPLHF.

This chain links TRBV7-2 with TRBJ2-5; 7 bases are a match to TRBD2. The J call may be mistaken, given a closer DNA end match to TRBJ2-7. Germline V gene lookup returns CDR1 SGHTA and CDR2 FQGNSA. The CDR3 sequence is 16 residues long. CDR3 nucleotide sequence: TGTGCCAGCAGAAGCCCAGGTGGCGGGAGTAGGGGCGAGCAGTACTTC. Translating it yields CASRSPGGGSRGEQYF.

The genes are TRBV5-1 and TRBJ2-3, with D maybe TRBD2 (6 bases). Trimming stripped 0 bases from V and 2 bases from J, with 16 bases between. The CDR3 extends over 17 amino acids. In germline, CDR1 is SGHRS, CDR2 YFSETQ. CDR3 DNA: TGCGCCAGCAGCTTGGATTACCGCCCGGGGGTCACAGATACGCAGTATTTT. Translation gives CASSLDYRPGVTDTQYF.

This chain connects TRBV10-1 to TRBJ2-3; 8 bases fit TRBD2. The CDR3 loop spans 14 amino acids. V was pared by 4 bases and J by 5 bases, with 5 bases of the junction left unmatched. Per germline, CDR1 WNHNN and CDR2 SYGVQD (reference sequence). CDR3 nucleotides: TGCGCCAGCAGTGCGGGGGGGCGCGAAGATACGCAGTATTTT. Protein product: CASSAGGREDTQYF.

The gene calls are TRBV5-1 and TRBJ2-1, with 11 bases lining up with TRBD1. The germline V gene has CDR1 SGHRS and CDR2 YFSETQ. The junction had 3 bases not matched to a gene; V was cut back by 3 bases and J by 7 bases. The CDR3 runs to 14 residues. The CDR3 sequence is CASSWGQGENEQFF. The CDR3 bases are TGCGCCAGCAGCTGGGGACAGGGGGAGAATGAGCAGTTCTTC.

The CDR3 loop reads CASSLGGTVQETQYF. In DNA form, the CDR3 reads TGTGCCAGCAGCTTAGGGGGGACGGTCCAAGAGACCCAGTACTTC. V and J are TRBV7-6 and TRBJ2-5, with D perhaps being TRBD1 or TRBD2 (5 bases each). The CDR3 is 15 residues long. The V and J ends lost 1 base and 1 base respectively, with 10 bases between them. Germline assignment: CDR1 SGHVS and CDR2 FNYEAQ.

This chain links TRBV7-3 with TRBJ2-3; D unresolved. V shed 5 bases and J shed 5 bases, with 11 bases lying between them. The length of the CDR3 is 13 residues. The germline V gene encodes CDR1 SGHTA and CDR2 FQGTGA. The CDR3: CASSLTWEDTQYF. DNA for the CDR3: TGTGCCAGCAGCCTTACGTGGGAAGATACGCAGTATTTT.

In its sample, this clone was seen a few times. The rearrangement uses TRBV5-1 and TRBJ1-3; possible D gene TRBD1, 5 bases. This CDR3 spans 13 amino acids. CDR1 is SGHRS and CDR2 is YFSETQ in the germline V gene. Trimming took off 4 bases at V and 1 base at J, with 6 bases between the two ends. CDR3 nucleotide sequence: TGCGCCAGCAGCGAGGGGTCTGGAAACACCATATATTTT. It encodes CASSEGSGNTIYF.

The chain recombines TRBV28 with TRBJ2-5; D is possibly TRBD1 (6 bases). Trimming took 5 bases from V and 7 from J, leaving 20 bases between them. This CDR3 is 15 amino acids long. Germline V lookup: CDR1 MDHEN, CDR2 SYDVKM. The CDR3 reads CASSSALSGVRTQYF. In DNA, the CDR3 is TGTGCCAGCAGTAGTGCCCTATCAGGGGTGAGGACCCAGTACTTC.

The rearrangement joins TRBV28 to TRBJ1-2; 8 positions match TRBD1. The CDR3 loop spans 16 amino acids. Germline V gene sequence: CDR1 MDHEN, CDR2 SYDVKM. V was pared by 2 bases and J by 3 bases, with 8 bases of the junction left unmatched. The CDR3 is CASSLVRQGLYYGYTF. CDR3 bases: TGTGCCAGCAGTTTAGTTAGACAGGGGCTTTACTATGGCTACACCTTC.

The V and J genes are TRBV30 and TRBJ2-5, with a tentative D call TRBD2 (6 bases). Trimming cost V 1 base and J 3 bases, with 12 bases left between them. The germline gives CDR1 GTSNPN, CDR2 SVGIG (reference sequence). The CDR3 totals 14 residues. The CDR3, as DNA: TGTGCCTGGAGTGCGGGGAGGACGAAAGAGACCCAGTACTTC. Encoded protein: CAWSAGRTKETQYF.

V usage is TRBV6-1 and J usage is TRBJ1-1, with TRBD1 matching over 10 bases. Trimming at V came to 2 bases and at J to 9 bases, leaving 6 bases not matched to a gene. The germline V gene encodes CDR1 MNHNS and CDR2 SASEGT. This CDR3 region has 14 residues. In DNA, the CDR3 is TGTGCCAGCAGTGAAATCCCGGGACAGGGGAAAGCTTTCTTT. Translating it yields CASSEIPGQGKAFF.

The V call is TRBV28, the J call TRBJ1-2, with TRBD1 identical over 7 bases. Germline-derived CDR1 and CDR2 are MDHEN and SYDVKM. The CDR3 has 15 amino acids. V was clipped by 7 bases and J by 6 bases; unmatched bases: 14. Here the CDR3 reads CASTNPRDSWHGYTF. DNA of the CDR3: TGTGCCAGCACCAATCCGAGGGACAGTTGGCATGGCTACACCTTC.